The sequence of this T cell receptor (beta chain) was determined in a study of control samples from healthy donors and cancer patients (dated by TCRdb to about 2020). Comment on this clone: Its specific antigen is unknown. Per-base quality was not reported, and no clone a single base away is much larger than it.

There are 15 amino acids in the CDR3, from cysteine to phenylalanine inclusive. CDR3 DNA is the only sequence kept; it has 45 bases, read in frame from the first base. The germline V gene provides CDR1 MDHEN and CDR2 SYDVKM. Germline trimming: 2 bases from V, 7 bases from J; junction bases outside gene matches: 4. The library was built by means of the immunoSEQ multiplex PCR assay. Imported from immuneACCESS, the table was reduced by TCRdb to in-frame sequences with V and J called. These copies leave out some clones; in studies compared against another copy, an unresolved V gene accounts for under half, and the cause of the remainder is not known. Recorded for this sample are about 95,000 clones; 85% of them occurred a single time. The ten top clones hold approximately 20% of the sample.

The source material was blood. The TCR originated in a young man in good health. This receptor chain uses TRBV28 and TRBJ2-1; 11 bases in the junction line up with TRBD1. The DNA sequence is given as TGTGCCAGCAGTTTACAGGACAGGGGGCTGAATGAGCAGTTCTTC. The translation is CASSLQDRGLNEQFF.